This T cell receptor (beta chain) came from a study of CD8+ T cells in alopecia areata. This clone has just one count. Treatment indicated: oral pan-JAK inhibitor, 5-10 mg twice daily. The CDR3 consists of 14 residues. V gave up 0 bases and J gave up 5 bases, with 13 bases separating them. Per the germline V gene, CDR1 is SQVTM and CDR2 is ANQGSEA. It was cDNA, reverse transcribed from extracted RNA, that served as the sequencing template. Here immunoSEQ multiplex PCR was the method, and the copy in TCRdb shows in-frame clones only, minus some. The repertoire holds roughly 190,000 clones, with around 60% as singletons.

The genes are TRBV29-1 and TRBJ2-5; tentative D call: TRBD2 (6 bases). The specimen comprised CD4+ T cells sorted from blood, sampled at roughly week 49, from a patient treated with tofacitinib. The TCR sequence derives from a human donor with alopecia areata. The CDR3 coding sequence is TGCAGCGTTGAAGATCCCACTAGCCGGGAGACCCAGTACTTC. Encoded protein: CSVEDPTSRETQYF.